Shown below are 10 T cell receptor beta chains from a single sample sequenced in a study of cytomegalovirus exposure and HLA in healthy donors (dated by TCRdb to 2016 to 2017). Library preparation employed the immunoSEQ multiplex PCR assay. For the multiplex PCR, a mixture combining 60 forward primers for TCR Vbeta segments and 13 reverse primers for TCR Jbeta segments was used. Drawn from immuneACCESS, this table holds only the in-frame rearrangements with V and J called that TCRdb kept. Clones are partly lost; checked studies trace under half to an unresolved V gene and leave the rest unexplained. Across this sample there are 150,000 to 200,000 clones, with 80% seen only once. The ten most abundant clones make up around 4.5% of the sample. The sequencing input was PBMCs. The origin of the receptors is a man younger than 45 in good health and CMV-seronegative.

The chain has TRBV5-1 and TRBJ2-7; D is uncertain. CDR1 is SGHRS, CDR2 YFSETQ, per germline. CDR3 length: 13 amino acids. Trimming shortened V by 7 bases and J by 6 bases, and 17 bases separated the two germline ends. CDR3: CASAYTRISEQYF. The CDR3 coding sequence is TGCGCCAGCGCTTATACCAGGATTTCCGAGCAGTACTTC.

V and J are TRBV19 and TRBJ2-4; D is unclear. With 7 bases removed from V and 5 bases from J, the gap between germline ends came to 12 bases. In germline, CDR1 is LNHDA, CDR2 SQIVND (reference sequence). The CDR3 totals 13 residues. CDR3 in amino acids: CASKLSYENIQYF. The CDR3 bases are TGTGCCAGTAAATTATCTTATGAAAACATTCAGTACTTC.

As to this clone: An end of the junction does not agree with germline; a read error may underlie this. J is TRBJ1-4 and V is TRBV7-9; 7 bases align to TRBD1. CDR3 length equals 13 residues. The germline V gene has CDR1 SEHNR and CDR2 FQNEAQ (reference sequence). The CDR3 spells CSSRQGRGEKLFF. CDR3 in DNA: TGTTCCAGTCGACAGGGTAGAGGTGAAAAACTGTTTTTT.

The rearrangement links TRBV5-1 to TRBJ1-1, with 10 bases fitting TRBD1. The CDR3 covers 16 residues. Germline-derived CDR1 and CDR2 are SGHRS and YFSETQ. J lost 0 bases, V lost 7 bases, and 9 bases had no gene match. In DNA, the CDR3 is TGCGCCAGCGGACCGGGACAGGGGCTCGTGAACACTGAAGCTTTCTTT. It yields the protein CASGPGQGLVNTEAFF.

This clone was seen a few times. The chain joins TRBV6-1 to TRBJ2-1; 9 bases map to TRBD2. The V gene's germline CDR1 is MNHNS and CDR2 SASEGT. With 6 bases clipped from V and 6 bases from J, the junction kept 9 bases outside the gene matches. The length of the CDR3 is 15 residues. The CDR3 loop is CASSEGLASSNEQFF. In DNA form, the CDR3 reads TGTGCCAGCAGCGAGGGACTAGCAAGTAGCAATGAGCAGTTCTTC.

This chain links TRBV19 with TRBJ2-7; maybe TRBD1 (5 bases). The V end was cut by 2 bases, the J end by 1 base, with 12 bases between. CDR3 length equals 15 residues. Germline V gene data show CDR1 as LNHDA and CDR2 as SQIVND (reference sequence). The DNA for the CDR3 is TGTGCCAGTAGTATAACAGGAAGGGGTTCCTACGAGCAGTACTTC. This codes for CASSITGRGSYEQYF.

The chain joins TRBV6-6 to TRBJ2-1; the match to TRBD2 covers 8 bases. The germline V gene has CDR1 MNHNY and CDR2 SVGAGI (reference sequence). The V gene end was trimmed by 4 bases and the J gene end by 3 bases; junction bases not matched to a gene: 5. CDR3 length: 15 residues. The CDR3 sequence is CASSLGSGSYNEQFF. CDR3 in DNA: TGTGCCAGCAGTTTAGGGAGCGGGAGCTACAATGAGCAGTTCTTC.

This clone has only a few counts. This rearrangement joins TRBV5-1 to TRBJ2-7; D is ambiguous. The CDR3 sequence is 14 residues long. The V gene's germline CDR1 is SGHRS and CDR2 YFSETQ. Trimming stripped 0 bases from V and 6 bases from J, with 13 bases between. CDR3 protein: CASSLVSSLAEQYF. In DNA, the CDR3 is TGCGCCAGCAGCTTGGTTAGCAGTTTGGCCGAGCAGTACTTC.

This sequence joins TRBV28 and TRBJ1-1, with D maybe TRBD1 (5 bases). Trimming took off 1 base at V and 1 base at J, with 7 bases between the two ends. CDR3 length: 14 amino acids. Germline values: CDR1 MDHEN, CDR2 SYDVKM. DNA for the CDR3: TGTGCCAGCAGTTTATTAGACAGGAACACTGAAGCTTTCTTT. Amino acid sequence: CASSLLDRNTEAFF. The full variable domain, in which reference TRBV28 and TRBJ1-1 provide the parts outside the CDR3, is DVKVTQSSRYLVKRTGEKVFLECVQDMDHENMFWYRQDPGLGLRLIYFSYDVKMKEKGDIPEGYSVSREKKERFSLILESASTNQTSMYLCASSLLDRNTEAFFGQGTRLTVV.

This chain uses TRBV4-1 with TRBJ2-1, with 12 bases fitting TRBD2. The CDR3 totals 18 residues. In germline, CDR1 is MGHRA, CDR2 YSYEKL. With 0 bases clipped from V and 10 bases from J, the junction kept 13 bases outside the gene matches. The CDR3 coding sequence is TGCGCCAGCAGCCAAGATAAGGGACTAGCGGGCTTCCTAGGGGAGCAGTTCTTC. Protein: CASSQDKGLAGFLGEQFF.